The 21 T cell receptor beta chains below all came from one sample that was sequenced in a study of T cell repertoires in cytomegalovirus infection. MiXCR, applied by TCRdb to the reads, yields one record per CDR3 protein. Of almost 500,000 distinct CDR3 sequences in the sample, approximately 11% are singletons; the top ten hold roughly a tenth. The material sequenced was PBMCs. The receptors originated from a human donor in good health (CMV status not recorded). Some clones in this sample may be carry-over from other donors' samples.

This clonotype was found many times. The rearrangement uses TRBV7-8 and TRBJ2-7; possible D gene TRBD1, 6 bases. Germline CDR1 reads SGHVS; CDR2 reads FQNEAQ. The V end was cut by 1 base, the J end by 3 bases, with 7 bases between. The CDR3 covers 13 residues. CDR3 bases: TGTGCCAGCAGCTTAGAGGGGGTCTACGAGCAGTACTTC. Translated: CASSLEGVYEQYF.

This clonotype was counted at least ten times. The chain has TRBV20-1 and TRBJ1-2, with D possibly TRBD1 on 5 matching bases. The CDR3 consists of 12 residues. Germline V gene data show CDR1 as DFQATT and CDR2 as SNEGSKA (reference sequence). Trimming took 3 bases from V and 8 from J, leaving 13 bases between them. CDR3 nucleotide sequence: TGCAGTGCTAGCAAGGGGTCGCAAGGCTACACCTTC. It encodes CSASKGSQGYTF.

Ten or more counts support this clonotype. The J gene is TRBJ1-5, the V gene TRBV30, with D tentatively TRBD1 (6 bases). V lost 3 bases to trimming and J lost 2 bases, with 11 bases between them. CDR1 GTSNPN and CDR2 SVGIG come from the germline V gene (reference sequence). The CDR3 sequence is 14 residues long. CDR3 bases: TGTGCCTGGAGCTTCGGGGGCGGCAATCAGCCCCAGCATTTT. Its protein product is CAWSFGGGNQPQHF.

The rearrangement uses TRBV2 and TRBJ2-1; D is possibly TRBD1 (5 bases). The CDR3 length is 13 residues. Trimming removed 1 base at V and 9 bases at J, with 10 bases between. CDR1 and CDR2 (germline): SNHLY, FYNNEI. Here the CDR3 DNA reads TGTGCCAGCAGTGAAGGATGGACAACTGAGCAGTTCTTC. Translation: CASSEGWTTEQFF.

The table lists this clonotype with a few counts. The rearrangement uses TRBV25-1 and TRBJ2-2; D is undetermined. The CDR3 is 13 residues long. The germline gives CDR1 MGHDK, CDR2 SYGVNS. V was cut by 6 bases and J by 4 bases, with 9 bases left in between. The CDR3 DNA reads TGTGCCAGCAGCGCCAGTTTCACCGGGGAGCTGTTTTTT. Its translation is CASSASFTGELFF.

This chain connects TRBV29-1 to TRBJ1-2, with 7 nucleotides matching TRBD1. The germline V gene encodes CDR1 SQVTM and CDR2 ANQGSEA. Trimming cost V 1 base and J 5 bases; bases outside gene matches: 4. The CDR3 is made up of 13 amino acids. The DNA of the CDR3 is TGCAGCGTTGAAGCCCCAGGGGGATATGGCTACACCTTC. This sequence encodes CSVEAPGGYGYTF.

V gene TRBV2 combines with J gene TRBJ2-7; TRBD1 aligns across 7 bases. With V trimmed by 7 bases and J by 4 bases, 13 bases remained unmatched. This CDR3 is built from 15 residues. Germline CDR1 and CDR2: SNHLY and FYNNEI. CDR3 residues: CASMRTGQYSYEQYF. The CDR3 nucleotides are TGTGCCAGCATGAGAACGGGACAGTATTCATACGAGCAGTACTTC.

V and J are TRBV19 and TRBJ2-2, with 8 bases aligning to TRBD2. Trimming removed 7 bases from V and 4 bases from J; junction bases left unmatched: 11. Per the germline V gene, CDR1 is LNHDA and CDR2 is SQIVND (reference sequence). There are 16 residues in the CDR3. For the CDR3, the DNA is TGTGCCAGTACCGGACGAGCGGGAGTTATCACCGGGGAGCTGTTTTTT. Amino acids: CASTGRAGVITGELFF.

There are a few counts of this clonotype. This chain uses TRBV28 with TRBJ2-3, with D possibly called TRBD1 or TRBD2 (6 bases each). Germline V lookup: CDR1 MDHEN, CDR2 SYDVKM. This CDR3 contains 17 residues. V was trimmed by 6 bases and J by 4 bases, leaving 23 bases between them. CDR3 sequence reads: CASRKNPGAVYSDTQYF. In DNA, the CDR3 is TGTGCCAGCAGGAAAAACCCGGGGGCGGTTTATTCAGATACGCAGTATTTT.

This clonotype was seen repeatedly, ten times or more. V usage is TRBV14 and J usage is TRBJ1-2; no reliable D call. This CDR3 is built from 13 residues. Germline V lookup: CDR1 SGHDN, CDR2 FVKESK. Trimming took off 4 bases at V and 6 bases at J, with 12 bases between the two ends. CDR3 DNA sequence: TGTGCCAGCAGCCCATATCCCGGTAATGGCTACACCTTC. Its protein is CASSPYPGNGYTF.

This clonotype was picked up many times. The chain employs TRBV12-3 or TRBV12-4 and TRBJ1-2; 7 positions agree with TRBD1. V shed 3 bases and J 7 bases; nucleotides not matched to a gene: 2. The CDR3 contains 12 residues. The CDR3 bases are TGTGCCAGCAGTTTCGCAGGGGGTGGCTACACCTTC. Translation gives CASSFAGGGYTF.

This clonotype was seen ten or more times. V is TRBV28 and J is TRBJ2-5; D not certain. Germline V gene data show CDR1 as MDHEN and CDR2 as SYDVKM. The V end lost 8 bases, the J end lost 2 bases, and 9 bases lay between the germline ends. The CDR3 totals 12 residues. The CDR3 protein is CASCLGQETQYF. The CDR3 region has the DNA TGTGCCAGCTGCTTAGGGCAAGAGACCCAGTACTTC.

There are a few counts of this clonotype. The chain couples TRBV10-2 to TRBJ2-5; D gene ambiguous. The CDR3 has 13 amino acids. The germline V and J ends were trimmed by 6 bases and 5 bases, with 13 bases remaining between them. Germline V gene sequence: CDR1 WSHSY, CDR2 SAAADI. The CDR3 sequence is CASRPDPAETQYF. DNA for the CDR3: TGCGCCAGCAGGCCCGACCCCGCGGAGACCCAGTACTTC.

This clonotype was seen many times. J is TRBJ2-5 and V is TRBV6-1; 8 bases are a match to TRBD1. Germline V CDR1 and CDR2: MNHNS, SASEGT. The CDR3 sequence is 15 residues long. With 6 bases clipped from V and 4 bases from J, the junction kept 10 bases outside the gene matches. The CDR3 sequence is CASRLTGDGGETQYF. The CDR3 DNA is TGTGCCAGCAGGTTGACAGGGGACGGAGGAGAGACCCAGTACTTC.

This clonotype has a count of ten or more. This sequence joins TRBV7-8 and TRBJ2-5; 10 nucleotides agree with TRBD1. The CDR3 has 16 amino acids. CDR1 and CDR2 (germline): SGHVS, FQNEAQ. The trim removed 2 bases at V and 5 bases at J, leaving 8 bases unmatched. CDR3 DNA: TGTGCCAGCAGCTTATCCCGGACAGGGGGTCGGGAGACCCAGTACTTC. Residues: CASSLSRTGGRETQYF. The full variable domain, its missing parts supplied by reference TRBV7-8 and TRBJ2-5, is GAGVSQSPRYKVAKRGQDVALRCDPISGHVSLFWYQQALGQGPEFLTYFQNEAQLDKSGLPSDRFFAERPEGSVSTLKIQRTQQEDSAVYLCASSLSRTGGRETQYFGPGTRLLVL.

Details on this clonotype: A much larger clone lies a single base off, so this may be a read error. V is TRBV7-2 and J is TRBJ1-6, with D perhaps matching TRBD1 (5 bases). The CDR3 consists of 15 residues. Germline lookup yields CDR1 SGHTA and CDR2 FQGNSA. The CDR3 loop reads CASGLPQGVGSPLHF. The CDR3 bases are TGTGCCAGCGGCTTACCCCAGGGCGTGGGTTCACCCCTCCACTTT.

This clonotype occurred many times. This chain joins TRBV6-4 and TRBJ2-2; either TRBD1 or TRBD2 may supply D (6 bases each). The V gene lost 6 bases and the J gene lost 3 bases, with 11 bases spanning the gap. The CDR3 is 14 residues long. Germline loops: CDR1 MRHNA, CDR2 SNTAGT. Here the CDR3 reads CASRRDTYTGELFF. The CDR3 DNA reads TGTGCCAGCAGGCGGGACACCTACACCGGGGAGCTGTTTTTT.

V gene TRBV5-1 combines with J gene TRBJ1-1; D might be TRBD1 (5 bases). The CDR3 is 16 amino acids. In germline, CDR1 is SGHRS, CDR2 YFSETQ. V gave up 0 bases and J gave up 4 bases, with 16 bases separating them. In nucleotides, the CDR3 is TGCGCCAGCAGCTTGGCCGGGCCCTCCGGGGGCACTGAAGCTTTCTTT. Translation gives CASSLAGPSGGTEAFF.

This clonotype was recorded a few times. V is TRBV5-4 and J is TRBJ1-6; no clear D. CDR1 is SGHNT and CDR2 is YYREEE in the germline V gene (reference sequence). V was trimmed by 2 bases and J by 8 bases, leaving 11 bases between them. This CDR3 is 14 amino acids long. CDR3 region: CASSFPDGDSPLHF. The CDR3 nucleotides are TGTGCCAGCAGCTTTCCTGACGGGGATTCACCCCTCCACTTT.

Only a few counts were recorded for this clonotype. V and J are TRBV28 and TRBJ2-7, with 9 bases identical to TRBD1. This CDR3 contains 14 residues. The V segment lost 8 bases and the J segment 2 bases; nucleotides outside the gene matches: 7. Germline lookup yields CDR1 MDHEN and CDR2 SYDVKM. The CDR3 DNA follows: TGTGCCAGCCTCCGGGACAGGGTAACCTACGAGCAGTACTTC. Translated: CASLRDRVTYEQYF.

There are many counts of this clonotype. This chain uses TRBV7-9 with TRBJ1-4; unclear D gene. Trimming pared 5 bases from V and 5 bases from J, leaving 12 bases between. Germline V gives CDR1 SEHNR, CDR2 FQNEAQ (reference sequence). This CDR3 comprises 14 residues. The CDR3 DNA sequence: TGTGCCAGCAGCCCCGCGAATCTAAATGAAAAACTGTTTTTT. Encoded protein: CASSPANLNEKLFF. The variable domain in full, completed from reference TRBV7-9 and TRBJ1-4, reads DTGVSQNPRHKITKRGQNVTFRCDPISEHNRLYWYRQTLGQGPEFLTYFQNEAQLEKSRLLSDRFSAERPKGSFSTLEIQRTEQGDSAMYLCASSPANLNEKLFFGSGTQLSVL.